This paragraph reports one T cell receptor (beta chain). The method was immunoSEQ multiplex PCR; TCRdb's version includes in-frame clones alone and lacks a portion of them. Counted here are 300,000 to 400,000 clones, about 86% occurring once; the ten biggest clones make up roughly 10%. The entry originates in a study of Ad26.COV2.S vaccination and SARS-CoV-2 variants. The wider study: Participants got Ad26.COV2.S intramuscularly, once or twice 56 days apart.

Treatment here: 15 to 20 received Ad26.COV2.S at low or high dose, single or two shots; roughly five received placebo; per-sample allocation not given. Sampling was done on day 63 after the first vaccine or placebo injection. The germline V and J ends were trimmed by 3 bases and 4 bases, with 16 bases remaining between them. The length of the CDR3 is 15 residues. The germline V gene encodes CDR1 MDHEN and CDR2 SYDVKM. The source of this sequence is a person between 18 and 59 years old who received the Ad26.COV2.S COVID-19 vaccine or a placebo. The sequenced sample was peripheral blood, obtained in a trial of Ad26.COV2.S vaccine versus placebo. V usage is TRBV28 and J usage is TRBJ2-7, with a weak D call TRBD1 (6 bases). The CDR3 loop reads CASSFSTGSSYEQYF. For the CDR3, the DNA is TGTGCCAGCAGTTTTAGCACAGGGTCCTCATACGAGCAGTACTTC.